What follows is one T cell receptor beta chain and its context. At one end the junction does not follow the germline gene, possibly because of a read error. TCR beta CDR3 region amplification was performed from RNA transcripts. Using the HTBI primer set, a first-round RT-PCR was run on the TCR CDR3. TCRdb processed the multiplex PCR reads anew with MiXCR; each CDR3 protein has one entry. Here the sample spans 250,000 to 300,000 distinct CDR3 sequences, roughly 13% being singletons. From germline, CDR1 is MDHEN and CDR2 SYDVKM. The CDR3 contains 15 residues. This sample is part of a study of T cells in Graves' hyperthyroidism and ophthalmopathy. First hyperthyroidism diagnosis is when the blood sample was obtained, before any ophthalmopathy symptoms.

The TCR sequence derives from a woman aged 30 to 39 with Graves' hyperthyroidism that later progressed to Graves' ophthalmopathy. This chain joins TRBV28 and TRBJ2-1; TRBD2 matches at 13 bases. Sequenced: blood. The CDR3 DNA sequence: TGTGCCAGCAGCCCGAGACTAGCGGGAGGCTATGAGCAGTCCTTC. Protein: CASSPRLAGGYEQSF.